The clone carrying this TCR beta chain has only a few counts. The antigen is undetermined. This specimen comes from a study of human T cells and chemical hapten exposure. The study used a library that attached unique molecular identifiers to individual cDNA molecules. TCRdb reprocessed the RACE reads via MiXCR and lists one record per CDR3 protein. This sample yields 50,000 or so distinct CDR3 sequences, of which roughly 9.6% are seen a single time; about 2% belongs to the top ten. Time point meaning: patch test 1, 2 weeks after DPC sensitization. The treatment: therapeutic diphenylcyclopropenone sensitization with weekly scalp DPC. Extraction yielded total RNA from whole blood (unfractionated). The study, taken as a whole, reports: Relative to controls, expanded TCRs formed significantly more large CDR3 similarity clusters.

The germline gives CDR1 MNHEY, CDR2 SVGEGT. Trimming removed 2 bases at V and 1 base at J, with 5 bases between. This CDR3 comprises 13 residues. The sequencing used whole blood, collected in connection with sensitization to the hapten diphenylcyclopropenone (DPC). V and J are TRBV6-2 or TRBV6-3 and TRBJ1-1; tentative D call: TRBD1 (5 bases). The TCR was taken from a woman aged 40-49 years with alopecia areata. Some clones in this sample may be carry-over from other donors' samples. CDR3 coding DNA: TGTGCCAGCAGTTACACAGGGAACACTGAAGCTTTCTTT. Amino acid sequence: CASSYTGNTEAFF.